Here is one T cell receptor beta chain with its context. Its antigen remains unknown. CD4+ cells underwent separation, giving CD45RA+ naive and CD45RA-negative memory subsets. The sample belongs to a study of shared clonotypes between healthy human individuals. At the level of the study: Per donor, three plates held CD4 naive cells, three held CD4 memory, two held CD8 naive and one held CD8 memory. Study-wide points: Larger estimated richness was generally seen in naive subsets than in memory subsets. Sequencing depth was expected to influence donor clonotype sharing.

The germline CDR1 and CDR2 sequences are MNHEY and SVGAGI. Trimming stripped 0 bases from V and 0 bases from J, with 12 bases between. The CDR3 consists of 16 residues. Here immunoSEQ multiplex PCR was the method, and the copy in TCRdb shows in-frame clones only, minus some. The data hold millions of clones, with 90% to 95% observed a single time. The sample comprised naive CD4+ T cells sorted from blood. The subset is: CD45RA+ positively selected. The chain couples TRBV6-5 to TRBJ2-7; no firm D call. The TCR sequence derives from a man in his late teens or twenties in good health. The DNA for the CDR3 is TGTGCCAGCAGTTACTCGTCCGCAGGCAGCTCCTACGAGCAGTACTTC. Residues: CASSYSSAGSSYEQYF.